This entry is about one T cell receptor beta chain. Participants came from some 23 US areas, aged roughly 18 to 89 years. Either two negative PCRs, clearance, or symptom resolution qualified Cohort 3 donors as recovered. The record originates from a study of blood T cell repertoires in COVID-19. Study overall: Samples representing acute and convalescent COVID-19 were sourced from the United States, Italy and Spain.

Here immunoSEQ multiplex PCR was the method, and the copy in TCRdb shows in-frame clones only, minus some. This table has a few hundred thousand clones, about 87% appearing once. Trimming stripped 3 bases from V and 3 bases from J, with 8 bases between. CDR3 size: 13 residues. CDR1 and CDR2 from the germline V gene are MNHNS and SASEGT. The material sequenced was PBMCs or T cells enriched from blood (not recorded which). The chain carries TRBV6-1 and TRBJ1-1; TRBD1 is a possible D gene (6 bases). This TCR was sampled from a man aged 30 to 39 who had recovered from COVID-19. The CDR3 loop reads CASSDPGDTEAFF. DNA for the CDR3: TGTGCCAGCAGTGACCCAGGGGACACTGAAGCTTTCTTT.